This T cell receptor (beta chain) derives from a study of T cells in Graves' hyperthyroidism and ophthalmopathy. Looking at the study overall: Before treatment of any kind, peripheral blood was taken at initial diagnosis.

Clinical symptoms, serum thyroxine, TRAb, thyroid ultrasound and orbital computed tomography informed diagnoses. TCR beta CDR3 regions were amplified from RNA transcripts. A set of HTBI primers served as the primers for a first-round RT-PCR of the TCR CDR3. One entry per CDR3 protein results from TCRdb running MiXCR on the multiplex PCR reads. Among 530,000 or so distinct CDR3 sequences, around a quarter were seen once, and the ten largest hold roughly 12%. Trimming removed 4 bases at V and 6 bases at J, with 7 bases between. The CDR3 sequence is 11 residues long. General study points: Most clonotypes expanded in the thyroid (above 0.001) were also present in blood.

On this clonotype itself: Antigen: not known.

The receptor was derived from a woman aged 25-40 years with Graves' ophthalmopathy. The chain has TRBV12-3 or TRBV12-4 and TRBJ2-7; tentatively, D is TRBD2 (5 bases). Sequences were obtained from blood. The CDR3 loop is CASSYSVEQYF. CDR3 in DNA: TGTGCCAGCAGTTATAGCGTCGAGCAGTACTTC.